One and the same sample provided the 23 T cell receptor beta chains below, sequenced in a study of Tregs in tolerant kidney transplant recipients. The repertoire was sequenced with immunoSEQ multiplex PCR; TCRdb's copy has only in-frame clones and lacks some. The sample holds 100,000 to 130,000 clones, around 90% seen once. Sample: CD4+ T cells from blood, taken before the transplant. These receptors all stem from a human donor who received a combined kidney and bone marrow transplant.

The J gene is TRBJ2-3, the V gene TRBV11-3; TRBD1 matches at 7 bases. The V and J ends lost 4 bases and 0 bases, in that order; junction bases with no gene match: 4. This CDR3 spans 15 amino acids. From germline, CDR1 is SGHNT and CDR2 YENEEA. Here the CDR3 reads CASSWGTVSTDTQYF. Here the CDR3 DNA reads TGTGCCAGCAGCTGGGGGACAGTTAGCACAGATACGCAGTATTTT. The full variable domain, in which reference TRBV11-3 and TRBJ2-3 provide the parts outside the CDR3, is EAGVVQSPRYKIIEKKQPVAFWCNPISGHNTLYWYLQNLGQGPELLIRYENEEAVDDSQLPKDRFSAERLKGVDSTLKIQPAELGDSAVYLCASSWGTVSTDTQYFGPGTRLTVL.

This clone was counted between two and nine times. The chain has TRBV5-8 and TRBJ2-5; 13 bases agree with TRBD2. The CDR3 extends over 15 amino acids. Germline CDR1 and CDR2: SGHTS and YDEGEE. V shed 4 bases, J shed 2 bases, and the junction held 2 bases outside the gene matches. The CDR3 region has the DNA TGTGCCAGCAGCCCGGGACTAGCGGGGCAAGAGACCCAGTACTTC. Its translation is CASSPGLAGQETQYF.

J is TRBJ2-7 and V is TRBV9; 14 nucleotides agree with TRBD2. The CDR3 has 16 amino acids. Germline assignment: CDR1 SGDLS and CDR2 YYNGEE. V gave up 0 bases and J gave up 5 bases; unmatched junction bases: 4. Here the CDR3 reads CASSVAGLAGEDEQYF. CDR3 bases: TGTGCCAGCAGCGTAGCGGGACTAGCGGGGGAGGACGAGCAGTACTTC.

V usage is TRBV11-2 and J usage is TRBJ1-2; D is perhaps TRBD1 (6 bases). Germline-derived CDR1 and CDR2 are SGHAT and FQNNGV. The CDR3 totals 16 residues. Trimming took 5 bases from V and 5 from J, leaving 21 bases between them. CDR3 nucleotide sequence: TGTGCCAGCAGCGGGACATTAGGGACCCCGTATTATGGCTACACCTTC. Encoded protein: CASSGTLGTPYYGYTF.

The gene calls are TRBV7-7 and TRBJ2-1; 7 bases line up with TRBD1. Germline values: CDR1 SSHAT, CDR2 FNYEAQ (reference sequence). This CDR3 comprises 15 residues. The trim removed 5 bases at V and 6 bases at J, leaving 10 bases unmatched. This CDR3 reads CASSLTTGLGNEQFF. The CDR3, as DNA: TGTGCCAGCAGCCTAACGACAGGGTTGGGCAATGAGCAGTTCTTC. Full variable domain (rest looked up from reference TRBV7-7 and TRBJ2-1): GAGVSQSPRYKVTKRGQDVTLRCDPISSHATLYWYQQALGQGPEFLTYFNYEAQPDKSGLPSDRFSAERPEGSISTLTIQRTEQRDSAMYRCASSLTTGLGNEQFFGPGTRLTVL.

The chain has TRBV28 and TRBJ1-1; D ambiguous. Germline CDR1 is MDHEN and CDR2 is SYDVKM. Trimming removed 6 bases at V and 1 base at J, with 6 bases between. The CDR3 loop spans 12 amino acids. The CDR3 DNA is TGTGCCAGCAGGAGCCAGAACACTGAAGCTTTCTTT. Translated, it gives CASRSQNTEAFF.

This CDR3 is CASSRGLLGETQYF. CDR3 nucleotides: TGCGCCAGCAGCAGGGGCCTACTGGGAGAGACCCAGTACTTC. The chain is built from TRBV5-1 and TRBJ2-5, with a possible D match to TRBD1 (5 bases). The V and J ends lost 4 bases and 4 bases respectively, with 14 bases between them. Germline V gives CDR1 SGHRS, CDR2 YFSETQ. The CDR3 is 14 residues long.

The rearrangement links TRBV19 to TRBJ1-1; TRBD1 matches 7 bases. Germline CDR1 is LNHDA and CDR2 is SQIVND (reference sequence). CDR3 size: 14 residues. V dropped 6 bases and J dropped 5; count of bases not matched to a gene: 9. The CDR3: CASSYLEGATEAFF. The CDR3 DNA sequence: TGTGCCAGTAGCTATCTTGAGGGGGCAACTGAAGCTTTCTTT.

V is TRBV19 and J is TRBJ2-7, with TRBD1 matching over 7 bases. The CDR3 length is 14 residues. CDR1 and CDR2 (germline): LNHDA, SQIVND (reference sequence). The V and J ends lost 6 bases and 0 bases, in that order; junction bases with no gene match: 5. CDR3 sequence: CASSLQGSSYEQYF. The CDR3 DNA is TGTGCCAGTAGCCTACAGGGGAGCTCCTACGAGCAGTACTTC.

CDR3: CASSPPQGSWGYTF. CDR3 sequence (DNA): TGTGCCAGCTCACCACCGCAGGGGTCGTGGGGCTACACCTTC. This chain connects TRBV18 to TRBJ1-2; possible D gene TRBD1, 6 bases. The CDR3 has 14 residues. Germline assignment: CDR1 KGHSH and CDR2 LQKENI. V gave up 0 bases and J gave up 8 bases, with 13 bases separating them. Combining the CDR3 with reference TRBV18 and TRBJ1-2 gives the whole variable domain NAGVMQNPRHLVRRRGQEARLRCSPMKGHSHVYWYRQLPEEGLKFMVYLQKENIIDESGMPKERFSAEFPKEGPSILRIQQVVRGDSAAYFCASSPPQGSWGYTFGSGTRLTVV.

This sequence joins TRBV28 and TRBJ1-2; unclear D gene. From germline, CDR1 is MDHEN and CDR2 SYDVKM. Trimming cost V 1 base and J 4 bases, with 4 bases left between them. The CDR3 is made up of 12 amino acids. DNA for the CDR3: TGTGCCAGCAGTTTATTTCTCTATGGCTACACCTTC. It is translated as CASSLFLYGYTF.

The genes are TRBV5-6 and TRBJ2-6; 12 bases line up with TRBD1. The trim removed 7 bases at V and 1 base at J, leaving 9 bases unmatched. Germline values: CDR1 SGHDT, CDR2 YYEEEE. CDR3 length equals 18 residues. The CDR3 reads CASGSSGQGASGANVLTF. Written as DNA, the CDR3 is TGTGCCAGCGGATCCTCGGGACAGGGGGCATCTGGGGCCAACGTCCTGACTTTC.

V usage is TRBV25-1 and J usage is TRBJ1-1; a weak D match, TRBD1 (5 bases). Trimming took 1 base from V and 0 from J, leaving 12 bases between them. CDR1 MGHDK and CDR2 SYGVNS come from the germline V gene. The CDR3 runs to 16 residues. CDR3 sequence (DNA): TGTGCCAGCAGTGAATGGGGGGGTAGGGTGAACACTGAAGCTTTCTTT. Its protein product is CASSEWGGRVNTEAFF.

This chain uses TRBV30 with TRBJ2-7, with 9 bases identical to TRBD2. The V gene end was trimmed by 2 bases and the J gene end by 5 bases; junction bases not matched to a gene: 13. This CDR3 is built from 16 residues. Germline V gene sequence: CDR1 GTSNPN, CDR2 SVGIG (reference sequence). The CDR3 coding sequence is TGTGCCTGGAGTCCAAAACGCGGGGGGGGTCGAGACGAGCAGTACTTC. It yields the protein CAWSPKRGGGRDEQYF.

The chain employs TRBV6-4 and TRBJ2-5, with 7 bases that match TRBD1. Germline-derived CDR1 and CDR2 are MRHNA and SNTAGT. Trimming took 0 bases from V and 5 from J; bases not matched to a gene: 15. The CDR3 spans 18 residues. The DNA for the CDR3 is TGTGCCAGCAGTGACTCGATGGGTTCCAACGAACAGGGGGAGACCCAGTACTTC. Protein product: CASSDSMGSNEQGETQYF.

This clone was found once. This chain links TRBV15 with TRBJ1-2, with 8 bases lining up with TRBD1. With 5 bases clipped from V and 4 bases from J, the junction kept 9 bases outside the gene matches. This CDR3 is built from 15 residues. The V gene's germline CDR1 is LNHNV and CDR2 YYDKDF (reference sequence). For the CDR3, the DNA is TGTGCCACCAGCGGACGGACAGGGAAAAGCTATGGCTACACCTTC. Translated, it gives CATSGRTGKSYGYTF.

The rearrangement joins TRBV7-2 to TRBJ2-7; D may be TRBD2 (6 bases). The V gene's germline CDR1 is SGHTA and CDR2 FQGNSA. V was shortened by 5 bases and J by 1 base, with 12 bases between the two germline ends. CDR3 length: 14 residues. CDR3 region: CASSAGRQSYEQYF. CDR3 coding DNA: TGTGCCAGCAGCGCGGGACGGCAGTCCTACGAGCAGTACTTC. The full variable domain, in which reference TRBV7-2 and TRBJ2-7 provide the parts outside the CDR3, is GAGVSQSPSNKVTEKGKDVELRCDPISGHTALYWYRQSLGQGLEFLIYFQGNSAPDKSGLPSDRFSAERTGGSVSTLTIQRTQQEDSAVYLCASSAGRQSYEQYFGPGTRLTVT.

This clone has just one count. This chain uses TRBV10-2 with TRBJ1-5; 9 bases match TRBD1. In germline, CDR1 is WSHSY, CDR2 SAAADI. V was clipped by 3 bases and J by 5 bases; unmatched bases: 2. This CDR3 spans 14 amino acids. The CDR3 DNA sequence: TGCGCCAGCAGTGAACAGGGGGCGGATCAGCCCCAGCATTTT. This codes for CASSEQGADQPQHF.

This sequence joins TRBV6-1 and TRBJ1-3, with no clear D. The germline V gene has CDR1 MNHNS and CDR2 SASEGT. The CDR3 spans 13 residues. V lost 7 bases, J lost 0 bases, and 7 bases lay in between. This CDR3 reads CASNPSSGNTIYF. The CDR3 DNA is TGTGCCAGCAATCCGAGCTCTGGAAACACCATATATTTT.

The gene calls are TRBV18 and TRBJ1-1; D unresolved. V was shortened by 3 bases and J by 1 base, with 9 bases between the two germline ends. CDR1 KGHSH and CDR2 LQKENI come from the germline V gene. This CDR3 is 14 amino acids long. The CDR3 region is CASSPSGWNTEAFF. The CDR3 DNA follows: TGTGCCAGCTCACCTTCCGGGTGGAACACTGAAGCTTTCTTT.

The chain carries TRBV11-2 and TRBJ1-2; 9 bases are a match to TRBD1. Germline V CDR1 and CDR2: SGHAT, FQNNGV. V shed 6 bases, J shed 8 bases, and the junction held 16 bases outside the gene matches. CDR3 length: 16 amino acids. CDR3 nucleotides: TGTGCCAGCAGATACTCGACCGGGACAGGGCAAAGCGGCTACACCTTC. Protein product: CASRYSTGTGQSGYTF.

CDR3 amino acids: CASSSTSGETQYF. The CDR3 DNA is TGTGCCAGCAGTTCGACTAGCGGGGAGACCCAGTACTTC. The chain combines TRBV27 with TRBJ2-5, with 10 bases matching TRBD2. In germline, CDR1 is MNHEY, CDR2 SMNVEV (reference sequence). After removal of 4 bases from V and 5 bases from J, the junction contained 1 base not matched to a gene. This CDR3 contains 13 residues.

Here the CDR3 DNA reads TGTGCCTGGAGCCGAAGGACTAGCGGGAGGAGGGTGGAGACCCAGTACTTC. Its protein is CAWSRRTSGRRVETQYF. The chain links TRBV30 to TRBJ2-5, with TRBD2 matching over 14 bases. The CDR3 is 17 amino acids. Trimming took 3 bases from V and 5 from J; bases not matched to a gene: 11. From germline, CDR1 is GTSNPN and CDR2 SVGIG (reference sequence).